A selection of T cell receptor beta chains follows, all from one sample in a study of T cell responses to AZD1222 COVID-19 vaccine. Clones were read by immunoSEQ multiplex PCR, and TCRdb kept only the in-frame ones, dropping some. In the table there are approximately 270,000 clones, around 93% of which are singletons. Sequenced material: peripheral blood, taken 28 days after the second AZD1222 dose. The receptors shown here come from an adult who received the AZD1222 COVID-19 vaccine. Each CDR3 is given with its conserved first and last residue. The order of the fields is V gene, CDR3 protein.

TRBV11-1 CASSFIPGADTLEQYF
TRBV2 CASTLTGELFF
TRBV27 CASSLSMGQNSPLHF
TRBV24-1 CATSVLDGNNEQFF
TRBV15 CATSSPGTGTYEQYF
TRBV12-5 CASALGDRPQETQYF
TRBV7-8 CASSQGQEGAAFF
TRBV9 CASSVDRGAYNEQFF
TRBV27 CASSLFGSGGEKLFF
TRBV24-1 CATSDSSGGQLDTQYF
TRBV5-5 CASSPIRAHYGYTF
TRBV10-3 CAIRTGGTEAFF
TRBV7-3 CASSLSVGRVGELFF
TRBV11-3 CASSLPTGPARSSYNEQFF
TRBV18 CASSLQLYEQYF
TRBV19 CATDRERLGEQFF
TRBV7-6 CASSLAGTGGSPLHF
TRBV7-9 CASSPRTDVRYGYTF
TRBV9 CASSGSNYGYTF
TRBV29-1 CRLCPTENYEQYF
TRBV27 CASSLGQGGRYGYTF
TRBV27 CASSSQGKNTEAFF
TRBV28 CASSWRSGGGRQFF
TRBV11-2 CASSLASGGRSYEQYF
TRBV7-2 CASSFGTGRNQPQHF
TRBV19 CASSIGDIEEKLFF
TRBV11-1 CASSYAQGTGYTF
TRBV6-1 CASSEDWRGEAFF
TRBV19 CASRNSGTHEQYF
TRBV20-1 CSARDDNEQFF
TRBV10-2 CASRGQGDLEAFF
TRBV2 CASSLSQTPNYGYTF
TRBV3-1/TRBV3-2 CASSQALAGGADTQYF
TRBV10-3 CAISDGRSSYNEQFF
TRBV2 CASSDVADTQYF
TRBV28 CASSSPEESGYGYTF
TRBV28 CASSLEGRPQHF
TRBV7-9 CASSLSPDTQYF
TRBV7-3 CASSPTGTGVGYTF
TRBV15 CATRRDGLAGGLNTGELFF
TRBV5-1 CASSQQGSYTF
TRBV20-1 CSARREQFF
TRBV12-3/TRBV12-4 CASSFTRDTEAFF
TRBV4-1 CASSQDPGLRNTEAFF
TRBV2 CASRWQGATGELFF
TRBV4-2 CASSQGSSGDTDTQYF
TRBV2 CASSEGRAASPLHF
TRBV5-1 CASSLGGTNEKLFF
TRBV6-1 CASSEVNSGNTIYF
TRBV5-1 CASSTQGPVTEAFF
TRBV7-9 CASSSLMGYTF
TRBV5-6 CASSSEYEQYF
TRBV30 CAWSHRGTGFYYEQYF